A single sample gave rise to the 2 T cell receptor beta chains below, sequenced in a study of CD8 T cells in ankylosing spondylitis. The antigens these receptors bind are not known. Whole-study findings and limits: Within ankylosing spondylitis blood, a TCR beta motif made up of under 10 highly homologous variants appeared to be characteristic.

TCRdb independently ran MiXCR on the 5' RACE reads; one entry per CDR3 protein. The sample includes more than 650,000 distinct CDR3 sequences, over 9.5% of them seen just once. The material sequenced was blood, either unsorted or a sorted T cell fraction (not recorded which). The receptor set was obtained from a male donor with ankylosing spondylitis.

This clonotype has only a few counts. This chain links TRBV20-1 with TRBJ2-3; 8 nucleotides match TRBD2. The CDR3 covers 12 residues. The V segment lost 5 bases and the J segment 4 bases; nucleotides outside the gene matches: 2. CDR1 DFQATT and CDR2 SNEGSKA come from the germline V gene (reference sequence). The DNA of the CDR3 is TGCAGTGCTGTACTAGCGGCAGATACGCAGTATTTT. Translating gives CSAVLAADTQYF.

This clonotype was recorded a few times. This sequence joins TRBV5-1 and TRBJ2-1; D uncertain. Trimming stripped 7 bases from V and 0 bases from J, with 23 bases between. Germline assignment: CDR1 SGHRS and CDR2 YFSETQ. The CDR3 has 18 residues. As DNA, the CDR3 is TGCGCCAGCTCCCCCCCAGGCATATCAACCAGCTCCTACAATGAGCAGTTCTTC. Translation gives CASSPPGISTSSYNEQFF.